The rows below give T cell receptor beta chains drawn from one sample of a study of cytomegalovirus exposure and HLA in healthy donors. Sequencing was performed with immunoSEQ multiplex PCR; in TCRdb, only in-frame clones are kept and a portion is missing. The sample yields 200,000 to 250,000 clones, roughly 89% seen once. Sequenced: PBMCs. All receptors derive from a woman between 18 and 30 years old in good health and CMV-seronegative. Both conserved end residues are part of each CDR3. A D gene is named only where the DNA matches it firmly. Expanded clones get a size class; other rows say once, few or many, or leave the size out.

TRBV7-3	TRBJ2-1	NA	NA	CASSFLGRVVDEQFF	TGTGCCAGCAGCTTCCTTGGCAGGGTGGTGGATGAGCAGTTCTTC
TRBV30	TRBJ1-2	NA	TRBD1	CAWSVRPGTGFLYTF	TGTGCCTGGAGTGTACGCCCCGGGACAGGGTTTCTCTACACCTTC
TRBV5-1	TRBJ2-5	NA	TRBD2	CASSLEAGGETQYF	TGCGCCAGCAGCTTGGAAGCGGGGGGAGAGACCCAGTACTTC
TRBV19	TRBJ1-5	once	NA	CASSRAGTGHQPQHF	TGTGCCAGTAGTAGGGCTGGCACAGGCCATCAGCCCCAGCATTTT
TRBV28	TRBJ2-3	NA	TRBD2	CASSSRTSGSNLLFTDTQYF	TGTGCCAGCAGTTCACGGACTAGCGGGAGCAACCTTCTTTTCACAGATACGCAGTATTTT
TRBV5-4	TRBJ1-2	NA	NA	CASSPVSWREKTNYGYTF	TGTGCCAGCAGCCCGGTTTCTTGGAGGGAGAAGACTAACTATGGCTACACCTTC
TRBV7-8	TRBJ2-1	NA	TRBD2	CASSVTSAYSNEQFF	TGTGCCAGCAGCGTGACTAGCGCATATTCCAATGAGCAGTTCTTC
TRBV27	TRBJ1-5	NA	NA	CASRMVGSNQPQHF	TGTGCCAGCAGGATGGTGGGCAGCAATCAGCCCCAGCATTTT
TRBV29-1	TRBJ2-4	once	NA	CSVVSHENIQYF	TGCAGCGTTGTTAGCCATGAAAACATTCAGTACTTC
TRBV7-9	TRBJ2-7	NA	TRBD2	CASSLVSLRAGGAREQYF	TGTGCCAGCAGCTTAGTGTCGCTGAGAGCGGGAGGTGCTCGCGAGCAGTACTTC
TRBV10-1	TRBJ2-4	NA	TRBD1	CASTLGGRGLTGKNIQYF	TGCGCCAGCACTCTGGGGGGCAGGGGGCTCACGGGCAAAAACATTCAGTACTTC
TRBV5-8	TRBJ2-7	NA	NA	CASSPWTASYEQYF	TGTGCCAGCAGCCCATGGACAGCCTCCTACGAGCAGTACTTC
TRBV6-5	TRBJ1-6	NA	TRBD1	CASSYAGGGGSPLHF	TGTGCCAGCAGTTACGCAGGGGGTGGTGGATCACCCCTCCACTTT
TRBV4-3	TRBJ1-1	NA	TRBD1	CASRPAGQGLMNTEAFF	TGCGCCAGCAGACCCGCGGGACAGGGGCTCATGAACACTGAAGCTTTCTTT
TRBV11-2	TRBJ2-7	once	TRBD1	CASSLPDRVPYEQYF	TGTGCCAGCAGCTTACCGGACAGGGTCCCCTACGAGCAGTACTTC
TRBV5-4	TRBJ2-3	NA	NA	CASSARFGNADTQYF	TGTGCCAGCAGCGCGCGATTCGGGAACGCAGATACGCAGTATTTT
TRBV25-1	TRBJ2-7	NA	NA	CASSEGSRGPEQYF	TGTGCCAGCAGTGAGGGTAGCAGGGGTCCCGAGCAGTACTTC
TRBV4-3	TRBJ2-1	NA	TRBD1	CASSQEAPSQGAYNEQFF	TGCGCCAGCAGCCAAGAAGCCCCCTCACAGGGGGCCTACAATGAGCAGTTCTTC
TRBV5-6	TRBJ2-1	NA	NA	CASSLAVPHINALYNEQFF	TGTGCCAGCAGCTTGGCTGTACCCCACATCAATGCTTTGTACAATGAGCAGTTCTTC
TRBV18	TRBJ1-5	NA	TRBD1	CASSGSGQGQPQHF	TGTGCCAGCTCCGGATCGGGACAGGGACAGCCCCAGCATTTT
TRBV19	TRBJ2-7	NA	NA	CASSIEPAYEQYF	TGTGCCAGTAGTATAGAGCCGGCCTACGAGCAGTACTTC
TRBV5-6	TRBJ1-2	NA	NA	CASSLDIQTYGYTF	TGTGCCAGCAGCTTGGATATACAGACCTATGGCTACACCTTC
TRBV19	TRBJ2-2	once	NA	CASSIASARGTGELFF	TGTGCCAGTAGTATAGCGTCAGCGCGGGGCACCGGGGAGCTGTTTTTT
TRBV5-8	TRBJ2-1	NA	NA	CASSLGTSSLFNEQFF	TGTGCCAGCAGCTTGGGGACTTCCAGTCTCTTCAATGAGCAGTTCTTC
TRBV28	TRBJ2-2	NA	TRBD1	CATRDRGVGGGELFF	TGTGCCACCCGGGACAGGGGGGTCGGAGGCGGGGAGCTGTTTTTT
TRBV7-2	TRBJ1-5	NA	NA	CASSLNTGGNQPQHF	TGTGCCAGCAGCCTAAACACAGGAGGCAATCAGCCCCAGCATTTT
TRBV7-6	TRBJ2-4	NA	NA	CASSPRVAGNIQYF	TGTGCCAGCAGTCCGAGGGTTGCAGGAAACATTCAGTACTTC
TRBV2	TRBJ2-3	NA	TRBD2	CASSREPGLASDTQYF	TGTGCCAGCAGTCGTGAGCCGGGACTAGCATCCGATACGCAGTATTTT
TRBV13	TRBJ2-5	NA	TRBD2	CASSFTREGQETQYF	TGTGCCAGCAGCTTTACTCGGGAGGGGCAAGAGACCCAGTACTTC
TRBV4-1	TRBJ1-4	NA	NA	CASSFWGATNEKLFF	TGCGCCAGCAGTTTTTGGGGAGCAACTAATGAAAAACTGTTTTTT
TRBV14	TRBJ2-5	NA	NA	CASSQVTLAGYQYF	TGTGCCAGCAGCCAAGTGACACTAGCAGGATACCAGTACTTC
TRBV5-1	TRBJ2-1	NA	TRBD2	CASSLPGLAYNEQFF	TGCGCCAGCAGCTTACCGGGACTAGCCTACAATGAGCAGTTCTTC
TRBV7-2	TRBJ2-3	NA	TRBD2	CASSVAGGRGNTQYF	TGTGCCAGCAGCGTAGCGGGGGGGAGGGGGAATACGCAGTATTTT
TRBV5-1	TRBJ2-2	NA	NA	CASSPRQATGELFF	TGCGCCAGCAGCCCTAGACAGGCCACCGGGGAGCTGTTTTTT
TRBV11-3	TRBJ2-7	NA	NA	CASSSETGRVNEQYF	TGTGCCAGCAGCTCTGAGACAGGCCGAGTCAACGAGCAGTACTTC
TRBV10-3	TRBJ1-2	NA	NA	CAISESTLGKSHPPYGYTF	TGTGCCATCAGTGAGTCGACTCTCGGGAAATCCCACCCCCCCTATGGCTACACCTTC
TRBV7-7	TRBJ2-2	NA	NA	CASSLDGSGTGELFF	TGTGCCAGCAGCTTAGACGGGAGCGGGACCGGGGAGCTGTTTTTT
TRBV25-1	TRBJ1-5	NA	NA	CASGASNQPQHF	TGTGCCAGCGGGGCTAGCAATCAGCCCCAGCATTTT
TRBV19	TRBJ1-1	NA	NA	CASSIREQDREAFF	TGTGCCAGTAGTATCCGGGAGCAAGATAGGGAAGCTTTCTTT
TRBV2	TRBJ2-3	few	NA	CASSGTYHTDTQYF	TGTGCCAGCAGTGGCACCTACCACACAGATACGCAGTATTTT
TRBV5-8	TRBJ1-1	NA	NA	CASSFFSTEAFF	TGTGCCAGCAGCTTTTTCAGTACTGAAGCTTTCTTT
TRBV19	TRBJ2-5	few	NA	CASRLSGETQYF	TGTGCCAGTCGTCTGAGCGGGGAGACCCAGTACTTC
TRBV6-5	TRBJ1-2	NA	NA	CASTIHWARVDGYTF	TGTGCCAGCACCATACATTGGGCGAGAGTCGACGGCTACACCTTC
TRBV9	TRBJ2-5	NA	TRBD2	CASSVDGRDSGTQYF	TGTGCCAGCAGCGTAGACGGGAGGGATAGCGGGACCCAGTACTTC
TRBV6-5	TRBJ1-6	NA	TRBD1	CASSYSTGWNSPLHF	TGTGCCAGCAGTTACTCGACAGGGTGGAATTCACCCCTCCACTTT
TRBV6-5	TRBJ2-3	NA	NA	CASSYSRLSATDTQYF	TGTGCCAGCAGTTACTCGAGGCTATCGGCCACAGATACGCAGTATTTT
TRBV5-1	TRBJ2-1	NA	TRBD2	CASQSTGTSGYNEQFF	TGCGCCAGCCAATCAACCGGGACTAGCGGATACAATGAGCAGTTCTTC
TRBV6-5	TRBJ1-3	once	NA	CASSPDRFSGNTIYF	TGTGCCAGCAGTCCAGACAGATTCTCTGGAAACACCATATATTTT
TRBV29-1	TRBJ2-1	NA	TRBD2	CSVGGRGAQLGEQFF	TGCAGCGTTGGGGGGCGGGGGGCCCAACTCGGGGAGCAGTTCTTC
TRBV19	TRBJ2-3	NA	TRBD1	CASSASGTAIDTQYF	TGTGCCAGTAGTGCTTCCGGGACAGCGATCGATACGCAGTATTTT
TRBV6-1	TRBJ2-1	NA	TRBD2	CASSEGGGGQFF	TGTGCCAGCAGTGAAGGTGGGGGGGGACAGTTCTTC
TRBV4-3	TRBJ2-1	NA	NA	CASSQERGTEQFF	TGCGCCAGCAGCCAAGAACGGGGTACTGAGCAGTTCTTC